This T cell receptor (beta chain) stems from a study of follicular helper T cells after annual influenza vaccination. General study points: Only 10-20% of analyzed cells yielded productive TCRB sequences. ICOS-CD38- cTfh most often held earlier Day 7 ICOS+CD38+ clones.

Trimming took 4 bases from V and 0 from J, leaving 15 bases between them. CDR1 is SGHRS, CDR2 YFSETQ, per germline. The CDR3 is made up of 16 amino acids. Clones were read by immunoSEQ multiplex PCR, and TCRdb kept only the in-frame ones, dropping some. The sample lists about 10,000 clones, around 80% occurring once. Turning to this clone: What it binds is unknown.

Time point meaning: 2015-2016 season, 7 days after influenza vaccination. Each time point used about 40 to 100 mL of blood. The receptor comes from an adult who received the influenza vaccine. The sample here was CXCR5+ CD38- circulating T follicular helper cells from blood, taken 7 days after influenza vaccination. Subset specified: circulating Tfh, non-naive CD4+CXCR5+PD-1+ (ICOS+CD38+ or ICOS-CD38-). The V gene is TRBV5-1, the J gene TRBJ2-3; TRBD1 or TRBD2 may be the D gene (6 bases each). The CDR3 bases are TGCGCCAGCAGCAGGGGGGATCACGCTAGCACAGATACGCAGTATTTT. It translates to CASSRGDHASTDTQYF.